Listed here are 26 T cell receptor beta chains from one sample, sequenced in a study of T cells after yellow fever vaccination. TCRdb itself ran the 5' RACE reads through MiXCR, one entry per CDR3 protein. Of about 340,000 distinct CDR3 sequences in the sample, around 12% were seen once. The specimen comprised CD4+ T cells sorted from PBMCs, sampled 15 days after the yellow fever booster vaccination. These receptors all come from a man aged 18 to 35 who received the YFV17D yellow fever vaccine.

The chain joins TRBV28 to TRBJ1-6; no firm D call. V lost 6 bases and J 7 bases, leaving 13 bases between the germline ends. The CDR3 is 14 amino acids. The germline CDR1 and CDR2 sequences are MDHEN and SYDVKM. The CDR3 DNA follows: TGTGCCAGCAGGGCGGAATGGACCAATTCACCCCTCCACTTT. It translates to CASRAEWTNSPLHF.

This clonotype was found a few times. The V gene is TRBV7-9, the J gene TRBJ2-1; 9 bases are shared with TRBD2. Trimming took 2 bases from V and 8 from J; bases not matched to a gene: 4. Germline loops: CDR1 SEHNR, CDR2 FQNEAQ (reference sequence). CDR3 length equals 14 residues. The CDR3 sequence: CASSLPSGVYEQFF. In DNA, the CDR3 is TGTGCCAGCAGCTTACCTAGCGGGGTATATGAGCAGTTCTTC.

V is TRBV7-2 and J is TRBJ2-2; the D gene is possibly TRBD2 (5 bases). Per the germline V gene, CDR1 is SGHTA and CDR2 is FQGNSA. The V end lost 3 bases, the J end lost 0 bases, and 11 bases lay between the germline ends. The length of the CDR3 is 16 residues. CDR3 bases: TGTGCCAGCAGCTTCAGCGGTGCCACGAACACCGGGGAGCTGTTTTTT. Translating gives CASSFSGATNTGELFF.

The chain recombines TRBV7-8 with TRBJ2-3; 7 nucleotides line up with TRBD2. V shed 1 base, J shed 2 bases, and the junction held 6 bases outside the gene matches. The CDR3 is 16 residues long. Looked up from germline, CDR1 is SGHVS and CDR2 is FQNEAQ. The CDR3 loop reads CASSLGGGAFTDTQYF. The CDR3 bases are TGTGCCAGCAGCTTAGGGGGAGGGGCGTTCACAGATACGCAGTATTTT.

This CDR3 reads CASSPPGSGDTDTQYF. In DNA form, the CDR3 reads TGTGCCAGCAGTCCCCCAGGTAGCGGGGACACAGATACGCAGTATTTT. The rearrangement links TRBV28 to TRBJ2-3; the match to TRBD2 covers 8 bases. The germline gives CDR1 MDHEN, CDR2 SYDVKM. V dropped 5 bases and J dropped 2; count of bases not matched to a gene: 9. The CDR3 extends over 16 amino acids.

The chain links TRBV5-1 to TRBJ2-5; 9 nucleotides line up with TRBD1. Germline loops: CDR1 SGHRS, CDR2 YFSETQ. This CDR3 is 15 amino acids long. The V segment lost 4 bases and the J segment 8 bases; nucleotides outside the gene matches: 12. CDR3 nucleotides: TGCGCCAGCAGCGTAATACAGGGGGCTGGGGGAACCCAGTACTTC. It translates to CASSVIQGAGGTQYF.

This clonotype was seen more than once but under ten times. The gene calls are TRBV24-1 and TRBJ2-5; D remains ambiguous. The CDR3 has 12 residues. Per germline, CDR1 KGHDR and CDR2 SFDVKD. The V and J ends lost 0 bases and 7 bases respectively, with 5 bases between them. The chain's CDR3 is CATSDLHGTQYF. CDR3 coding DNA: TGTGCCACCAGTGATTTGCATGGGACCCAGTACTTC.

This chain joins TRBV12-3 or TRBV12-4 and TRBJ2-1; D tentatively fits TRBD1 or TRBD2 (5 bases each). Trimming cost V 4 bases and J 4 bases, with 17 bases left between them. The CDR3 covers 16 residues. The CDR3 sequence: CASSSRDGPLYNEQFF. The DNA of the CDR3 is TGTGCCAGCAGTTCCCGGGACGGTCCTTTATACAATGAGCAGTTCTTC.

Many counts were recorded for this clonotype. This chain uses TRBV3-1 with TRBJ2-1; possible D gene TRBD2, 6 bases. Deletions cut 4 bases from V and 5 bases from J, with 9 bases between. CDR1 and CDR2 from the germline V gene are LGHDT and YNNKEL (reference sequence). The CDR3 contains 13 residues. CDR3 bases: TGTGCCAGCAGCCGGGGGGAGAACAATGAGCAGTTCTTC. It yields the protein CASSRGENNEQFF.

The chain uses TRBV25-1 and TRBJ1-2; D uncertain. Trimming removed 2 bases at V and 0 bases at J, with 4 bases between. The CDR3 length is 13 residues. The germline V gene encodes CDR1 MGHDK and CDR2 SYGVNS. CDR3 sequence reads: CASSELANYGYTF. The CDR3 nucleotides are TGTGCCAGCAGTGAACTTGCTAACTATGGCTACACCTTC.

The chain uses TRBV5-1 and TRBJ2-6; D is unclear. The ends were cut back, 0 bases at V and 3 bases at J, with 4 bases in the middle. Germline values: CDR1 SGHRS, CDR2 YFSETQ. There are 14 residues in the CDR3. The CDR3 is CASSLADGANVLTF. The CDR3 bases are TGCGCCAGCAGCTTGGCGGATGGGGCCAACGTCCTGACTTTC.

This clonotype has just a few counts. This chain connects TRBV2 to TRBJ2-1; D unclear. Germline V gene sequence: CDR1 SNHLY, CDR2 FYNNEI. Trimming pared 6 bases from V and 8 bases from J, leaving 11 bases between. The CDR3 sequence is 12 residues long. The CDR3 protein is CASRLIVDEQFF. The CDR3 DNA reads as TGTGCCAGCAGACTAATCGTGGATGAGCAGTTCTTC.

This clonotype showed up just a few times. The rearrangement uses TRBV24-1 and TRBJ2-3; D might be TRBD1 (6 bases). Germline CDR1 KGHDR, CDR2 SFDVKD. Deletions cut 4 bases from V and 1 base from J, with 14 bases between. The CDR3 has 16 amino acids. The CDR3 nucleotides read TGTGCCACCAGTGACGCAGGGGTAAAGGGCACAGATACGCAGTATTTT. It specifies CATSDAGVKGTDTQYF.

This clonotype was recorded at least ten times. The rearrangement joins TRBV20-1 to TRBJ2-5; the D is unclear. The germline gives CDR1 DFQATT, CDR2 SNEGSKA (reference sequence). The CDR3 runs 13 residues. Trimming removed 2 bases from V and 0 bases from J, with 7 bases in between. CDR3 coding DNA: TGCAGTGCTAGACAGGATGACCAAGAGACCCAGTACTTC. Amino acids: CSARQDDQETQYF.

CDR3 bases: TGTGCCAGCAGTGTCCGGGGGGCTAACACCGGGGAGCTGTTTTTT. Translated, it gives CASSVRGANTGELFF. The V call is TRBV12-3 or TRBV12-4, the J call TRBJ2-2; D perhaps matches TRBD2 (7 bases). Trimming pared 5 bases from V and 2 bases from J, leaving 12 bases between. This CDR3 spans 15 amino acids.

This clonotype was recorded a few times. The chain joins TRBV7-2 to TRBJ2-5, with TRBD2 identical over 7 bases. CDR1 and CDR2 (germline): SGHTA, FQGNSA. The V and J ends lost 3 bases and 5 bases, in that order; junction bases with no gene match: 12. CDR3 length: 16 residues. In DNA form, the CDR3 reads TGTGCCAGCAGCTTGGGACGACTAAGCGGGACCGAGACCCAGTACTTC. The encoded protein is CASSLGRLSGTETQYF.

This clonotype occurred a few times. V usage is TRBV5-1 and J usage is TRBJ2-5; 9 positions match TRBD2. Germline V CDR1 and CDR2: SGHRS, YFSETQ. The CDR3 is made up of 14 amino acids. J was trimmed by 5 bases and V by 2 bases; bases with no gene match: 4. CDR3 nucleotides: TGCGCCAGCAGCTTAAAGCGGGGGGACGAGACCCAGTACTTC. As protein: CASSLKRGDETQYF.

This rearrangement joins TRBV5-1 to TRBJ1-1; D may be TRBD1 (5 bases). The CDR3 totals 14 residues. The V and J ends lost 3 bases and 3 bases respectively, with 12 bases between them. Per germline, CDR1 SGHRS and CDR2 YFSETQ. The CDR3 spells CASSSGPLDTEAFF. The CDR3 DNA is TGCGCCAGCAGCTCGGGACCGTTGGACACTGAAGCTTTCTTT.

This clonotype was observed a handful of times. This chain joins TRBV9 and TRBJ1-4; D gene uncertain. The CDR3 has 17 residues. Per the germline V gene, CDR1 is SGDLS and CDR2 is YYNGEE. V lost 7 bases and J 7 bases, leaving 26 bases between the germline ends. The CDR3 sequence is CASASGRSSSAREKLFF. As DNA, the CDR3 is TGTGCCAGCGCCAGTGGGAGAAGCTCCTCAGCGCGTGAAAAACTGTTTTTT.

This clonotype occurred a few times. V and J are TRBV5-1 and TRBJ2-3; D gene uncertain. The germline V gene has CDR1 SGHRS and CDR2 YFSETQ. The CDR3 has 14 amino acids. Trimming cost V 2 bases and J 2 bases, with 9 bases left between them. The CDR3 DNA reads as TGCGCCAGCAGCTTAGTTAGGGACACAGATACGCAGTATTTT. Translating it yields CASSLVRDTDTQYF.

J is TRBJ1-5 and V is TRBV18, with 7 bases that match TRBD1. The CDR3 sequence is 14 residues long. Trimming cost V 4 bases and J 4 bases; bases outside gene matches: 4. Germline-derived CDR1 and CDR2 are KGHSH and LQKENI. The CDR3 DNA sequence: TGTGCCAGCTCACAGGGACAGCCAAATCAGCCCCAGCATTTT. Protein: CASSQGQPNQPQHF.

CDR3 nucleotides: TGCGCCAGCAGCTTGAATACAGGCAATCAGCCCCAGCATTTT. This sequence encodes CASSLNTGNQPQHF. This chain uses TRBV5-1 with TRBJ1-5; D is ambiguous. Germline-derived CDR1 and CDR2 are SGHRS and YFSETQ. Trimming shortened V by 1 base and J by 2 bases, and 7 bases separated the two germline ends. This CDR3 has 14 amino acids. Full variable domain (missing parts from reference TRBV5-1 and TRBJ1-5): KAGVTQTPRYLIKTRGQQVTLSCSPISGHRSVSWYQQTPGQGLQFLFEYFSETQRNKGNFPGRFSGRQFSNSRSEMNVSTLELGDSALYLCASSLNTGNQPQHFGDGTRLSIL.

This clonotype was observed a few times. The rearrangement links TRBV24-1 to TRBJ2-1; no definite D call. Germline V gene lookup returns CDR1 KGHDR and CDR2 SFDVKD. Trimming shortened V by 4 bases and J by 5 bases, and 14 bases separated the two germline ends. The CDR3 is 15 amino acids. Here the CDR3 reads CATSDIGRANNEQFF. For the CDR3, the DNA is TGTGCCACCAGTGACATAGGACGGGCCAACAATGAGCAGTTCTTC.

This sequence joins TRBV28 and TRBJ2-1; D is ambiguous. The length of the CDR3 is 12 residues. Trimming removed 10 bases at V and 4 bases at J, with 11 bases between. The germline CDR1 and CDR2 sequences are MDHEN and SYDVKM. The CDR3, as DNA: TGTGCCACCTGGGCAAGATACAATGAGCAGTTCTTC. Translated: CATWARYNEQFF.

This clonotype has ten or more counts. The CDR3 nucleotides read TGTGCCAGCAGCCCGGGACTTCCCACAGATACGCAGTATTTT. Translating gives CASSPGLPTDTQYF. This chain joins TRBV9 and TRBJ2-3, with D possibly matching TRBD2 (6 bases). CDR1 and CDR2 from the germline V gene are SGDLS and YYNGEE. The ends were cut back, 4 bases at V and 2 bases at J, with 11 bases in the middle. The CDR3 has 14 amino acids.

The chain recombines TRBV18 with TRBJ1-2; D unresolved. V dropped 6 bases and J dropped 2 bases, with 16 bases sitting between them. CDR3 length: 15 residues. CDR1 is KGHSH and CDR2 is LQKENI in the germline V gene. The CDR3 protein is CASSTDGEVNYGYTF. The CDR3, as DNA: TGTGCCAGCTCTACGGATGGTGAGGTCAACTATGGCTACACCTTC.